The TCR beta chain described here comes from a study of technical replicates of blood from a few donors. Trimming removed 7 bases from V and 2 bases from J, with 11 bases in between. The CDR3 covers 13 residues. Germline V gene data show CDR1 as SEHNR and CDR2 as FQNEAQ (reference sequence). TCRdb's table, derived via immunoSEQ multiplex PCR, lists solely in-frame clones and lacks some. The sample includes 75,000 to 85,000 clones, about 81% of them seen just once. What was sequenced was PBMCs. The source is a human donor in good health. Some clones in this sample may be carry-over from other donors' samples. This rearrangement joins TRBV7-9 to TRBJ2-5; D is undetermined. The CDR3 DNA is TGTGCCAGCACCCTACCCCCACAAGAGACCCAGTACTTC. Translated: CASTLPPQETQYF.